These 7 T cell receptor beta chains were sequenced from one sample in a study of T cell responses to AZD1222 COVID-19 vaccine. Data came from immunoSEQ multiplex PCR; TCRdb stores just in-frame clones and leaves some out. This sample has 120,000 or so clones; approximately 91% occur once, and the top ten carry approximately 30%. Sequences were derived from peripheral blood, sampled on day 0 of AZD1222 vaccination. The receptor source for this set is an adult in good health.

The V gene is TRBV11-2, the J gene TRBJ2-7, with D tentatively TRBD2 (7 bases). The CDR3 loop spans 13 amino acids. With 0 bases removed from V and 8 bases from J, the gap between germline ends came to 11 bases. Germline V lookup: CDR1 SGHAT, CDR2 FQNNGV. The CDR3 nucleotides are TGTGCCAGCAGCTTAGATGGGCGGGGGCAGCAGTACTTC. Its translation: CASSLDGRGQQYF. Full variable domain (missing parts from reference TRBV11-2 and TRBJ2-7): EAGVAQSPRYKIIEKRQSVAFWCNPISGHATLYWYQQILGQGPKLLIQFQNNGVVDDSQLPKDRFSAERLKGVDSTLKIQPAKLEDSAVYLCASSLDGRGQQYFGPGTRLTVT.

The chain recombines TRBV7-3 with TRBJ1-2; TRBD1 is a possible D gene (5 bases). Germline V gene lookup returns CDR1 SGHTA and CDR2 FQGTGA. The CDR3 runs to 15 residues. Trimming stripped 5 bases from V and 3 bases from J, with 16 bases between. The CDR3 DNA reads TGTGCCAGCAGCCCGTCGGGGGAAGGGTACTATGGCTACACCTTC. Its translation is CASSPSGEGYYGYTF.

V is TRBV15 and J is TRBJ1-5; 9 bases fit TRBD1. Trimming took 5 bases from V and 4 from J; bases not matched to a gene: 3. CDR3 length equals 14 residues. CDR1 is LNHNV and CDR2 is YYDKDF in the germline V gene (reference sequence). CDR3 DNA: TGTGCCACCAGCGGGACAGGGCTTAATCAGCCCCAGCATTTT. Its translation is CATSGTGLNQPQHF.

This clone was counted once. The chain links TRBV6-5 to TRBJ2-1; D not resolved. The germline V and J ends were trimmed by 10 bases and 5 bases, with 18 bases remaining between them. The germline V gene encodes CDR1 MNHEY and CDR2 SVGAGI. This CDR3 has 14 residues. The CDR3 reads CATPRFEAHNEQFF. The CDR3 DNA is TGTGCCACCCCGCGGTTCGAGGCACACAATGAGCAGTTCTTC.

This chain links TRBV4-2 with TRBJ2-5; 7 nucleotides align to TRBD1. The CDR3 runs 14 residues. Germline-derived CDR1 and CDR2 are LGHNA and YNFKEQ. V lost 2 bases to trimming and J lost 2 bases; unmatched junction nucleotides: 2. As DNA, the CDR3 is TGTGCCAGCAGCCAACCGGGACAGCAAGAGACCCAGTACTTC. As protein: CASSQPGQQETQYF.

The DNA of the CDR3 is TGCGCCAGCAAAACAGCGGGAGTGGTCCTGACCGGGGAGCTGTTTTTT. Translated: CASKTAGVVLTGELFF. The chain links TRBV5-1 to TRBJ2-2, with 8 bases aligning to TRBD2. Germline V CDR1 and CDR2: SGHRS, YFSETQ. CDR3 size: 16 residues. The V and J ends lost 6 bases and 5 bases, in that order; junction bases with no gene match: 12.

This clone is a singleton in its sample. CDR3: CASSWDHSTDTQYF. The CDR3 DNA sequence: TGTGCCAGCAGCTGGGACCACAGCACAGATACGCAGTATTTT. The chain has TRBV5-4 and TRBJ2-3; D might be TRBD1 or TRBD2, each matching 5 bases. The CDR3 sequence is 14 residues long. Trimming stripped 3 bases from V and 0 bases from J, with 8 bases between. Looked up from germline, CDR1 is SGHNT and CDR2 is YYREEE (reference sequence). Filled out from reference TRBV5-4 and TRBJ2-3, the complete variable domain reads ETGVTQSPTHLIKTRGQQVTLRCSSQSGHNTVSWYQQALGQGPQFIFQYYREEENGRGNFPPRFSGLQFPNYSSELNVNALELDDSALYLCASSWDHSTDTQYFGPGTRLTVL.